Listed here are 30 T cell receptor beta chains from one sample, sequenced in a study of blood T cell repertoires in COVID-19 (TCRdb year 2020). Libraries were prepared through the immunoSEQ multiplex PCR assay. This is the immuneACCESS table as TCRdb keeps it, with only in-frame sequences that have V and J called. A part of the clones is gone; compared with another copy, unresolved V genes explain less than half, and the rest is unexplained. The sample has about 62,000 clones on record, around 87% of them singletons. Together, the top ten hold about a sixth of the sample. Sequenced material: peripheral blood. The origin of the receptors is a woman in her fifties or sixties with COVID-19, enrolled during active disease.

V is TRBV10-3 and J is TRBJ1-5; TRBD1 might be the D (5 bases). In germline, CDR1 is ENHRY, CDR2 SYGVKD. The CDR3 sequence is 13 residues long. V lost 2 bases, J lost 6 bases, and 8 bases lay in between. This CDR3 is CAISEVGGQPQHF. In DNA form, the CDR3 reads TGTGCCATCAGTGAGGTCGGGGGTCAGCCCCAGCATTTT.

V gene TRBV18 combines with J gene TRBJ1-2, with D maybe TRBD1 (6 bases). CDR3 length: 15 residues. Germline V gene sequence: CDR1 KGHSH, CDR2 LQKENI. Trimming left V 4 bases short and J 0 bases short, with 12 bases between. Written as DNA, the CDR3 is TGTGCCAGCTCACACGACAGGATCACTAACTATGGCTACACCTTC. Amino acid sequence: CASSHDRITNYGYTF.

The V and J genes are TRBV7-8 and TRBJ1-2; 8 nucleotides line up with TRBD1. This CDR3 has 14 amino acids. V was clipped by 3 bases and J by 4 bases; unmatched bases: 4. The germline CDR1 and CDR2 sequences are SGHVS and FQNEAQ. CDR3 protein: CASSFRTGTYGYTF. CDR3 DNA: TGTGCCAGCAGCTTCAGGACAGGGACCTATGGCTACACCTTC.

This clone has a single count. J is TRBJ2-5 and V is TRBV4-2, with a tentative D call TRBD2 (5 bases). V was trimmed by 1 base and J by 5 bases, leaving 14 bases between them. The CDR3 spans 15 residues. In germline, CDR1 is LGHNA, CDR2 YNFKEQ. In DNA, the CDR3 is TGTGCCAGCAGCCAAGTCTTAAGGACTCACGAGACCCAGTACTTC. Residues: CASSQVLRTHETQYF.

This clone occurred once. The chain links TRBV28 to TRBJ2-7; no firm D call. The CDR3 has 12 amino acids. The germline V and J ends were trimmed by 5 bases and 2 bases, with 7 bases remaining between them. CDR1 is MDHEN, CDR2 SYDVKM, per germline. CDR3 protein: CASSLPPYEQYF. DNA for the CDR3: TGTGCCAGCAGTCTCCCTCCCTACGAGCAGTACTTC.

V and J are TRBV28 and TRBJ2-7; D perhaps matches TRBD1 (6 bases). Germline V gene sequence: CDR1 MDHEN, CDR2 SYDVKM. V was trimmed by 8 bases and J by 3 bases, leaving 8 bases between them. The CDR3 is made up of 11 amino acids. The CDR3 here is CASRDNYEQYF. The CDR3 nucleotides are TGTGCCAGCCGGGACAACTACGAGCAGTACTTC.

This clone turned up a few times. The rearrangement joins TRBV5-1 to TRBJ2-7, with 9 bases fitting TRBD1. J gave up 1 base and V 3 bases, and 5 bases lay outside the gene matches. The CDR3 sequence is 15 residues long. Germline V gives CDR1 SGHRS, CDR2 YFSETQ. The chain's CDR3 is CASSWGQGASYEQYF. The CDR3 DNA sequence: TGCGCCAGCAGCTGGGGACAGGGCGCTTCCTACGAGCAGTACTTC.

The chain recombines TRBV11-3 with TRBJ2-7; a possible D gene is TRBD1 (6 bases). Germline-derived CDR1 and CDR2 are SGHNT and YENEEA. This CDR3 region has 15 residues. V lost 1 base and J lost 5, with 15 bases in between. The CDR3, as DNA: TGTGCCAGCAGCTTAGTACTACAGGGTCCCCACGAGCAGTACTTC. Its protein product is CASSLVLQGPHEQYF.

This chain uses TRBV6-5 with TRBJ2-3; tentatively, D is TRBD2 (7 bases). Germline V gene lookup returns CDR1 MNHEY and CDR2 SVGAGI. The germline V and J ends were trimmed by 2 bases and 2 bases, with 14 bases remaining between them. This CDR3 has 16 amino acids. CDR3 sequence reads: CASSYRSGTITDTQYF. In nucleotides, the CDR3 is TGTGCCAGCAGTTACAGGAGCGGGACAATCACAGATACGCAGTATTTT.

The chain carries TRBV4-1 and TRBJ2-7; 11 bases line up with TRBD2. The CDR3 runs 16 residues. The ends lost 0 bases at V and 4 bases at J; junction bases unmatched: 5. Germline assignment: CDR1 MGHRA and CDR2 YSYEKL. The CDR3 is CASSQDTSGRTYEQYF. CDR3 in DNA: TGCGCCAGCAGCCAAGATACTAGCGGGAGAACTTACGAGCAGTACTTC.

This clone was counted once. The V call is TRBV7-6, the J call TRBJ2-3; 13 bases are a match to TRBD2. V lost 7 bases to trimming and J lost 1 base; unmatched junction nucleotides: 8. The CDR3 length is 17 residues. CDR1 is SGHVS and CDR2 is FNYEAQ in the germline V gene. The CDR3 bases are TGTGCCAGCAATCAGGGGACTAGCGGGACTCGCACAGATACGCAGTATTTT. Amino acid sequence: CASNQGTSGTRTDTQYF.

The J gene is TRBJ1-2, the V gene TRBV11-2; 9 nucleotides align to TRBD1. Per the germline V gene, CDR1 is SGHAT and CDR2 is FQNNGV. The CDR3 consists of 14 residues. V dropped 6 bases and J dropped 7; count of bases not matched to a gene: 9. CDR3 nucleotides: TGTGCCAGCAGTTCACAGGGGGCTTGGGGTGGCTACACCTTC. Translating gives CASSSQGAWGGYTF.

The chain combines TRBV27 with TRBJ1-2; 8 nucleotides align to TRBD1. V lost 1 base, J lost 8 bases, and 12 bases stayed unmatched. The CDR3 is made up of 16 amino acids. Looked up from germline, CDR1 is MNHEY and CDR2 is SMNVEV (reference sequence). CDR3 sequence (DNA): TGTGCCAGCAGTTTATTCGGTCGGCAGGGGGCATCGGGCTACACCTTC. Its translation is CASSLFGRQGASGYTF.

The chain joins TRBV3-1 (or the pseudogene TRBV3-2) to TRBJ1-3; TRBD1 is a possible D gene (6 bases). The CDR3 spans 16 residues. V lost 1 base and J lost 4, with 14 bases in between. Germline V gives CDR1 LGHDT, CDR2 YNNKEL (reference sequence). DNA for the CDR3: TGTGCCAGCAGCCAAGGGCAGGGGCGACACGGAAACACCATATATTTT. Translating it yields CASSQGQGRHGNTIYF.

The CDR3: CASSLRSGGNYGYTF. The DNA of the CDR3 is TGTGCCAGCAGCTTAAGATCCGGGGGTAACTATGGCTACACCTTC. The chain carries TRBV7-2 and TRBJ1-2; TRBD1 is a possible D gene (5 bases). Trimming removed 2 bases from V and 1 base from J, with 11 bases in between. Germline CDR1 and CDR2: SGHTA and FQGNSA. The CDR3 is made up of 15 amino acids.

The chain recombines TRBV11-3 with TRBJ1-1; 8 nucleotides align to TRBD1. The V and J ends lost 1 base and 13 bases, in that order; junction bases with no gene match: 8. Germline V gene data show CDR1 as SGHNT and CDR2 as YENEEA. This CDR3 region has 13 residues. DNA for the CDR3: TGTGCCAGCAGCTTAGGGGCAGGGGGCCTCGGTTTCTTT. Translated, it gives CASSLGAGGLGFF.

V gene TRBV3-1 (or the pseudogene TRBV3-2) combines with J gene TRBJ2-7; 9 nucleotides match TRBD1. The CDR3 runs to 15 residues. The germline CDR1 and CDR2 sequences are LGHDT and YNNKEL (reference sequence). V lost 1 base and J lost 6; bases outside the gene matches: 7. The chain's CDR3 is CASSQVVQGASEQYF. CDR3 DNA: TGTGCCAGCAGCCAAGTCGTACAGGGGGCGAGCGAGCAGTACTTC.

This chain uses TRBV6-2 or TRBV6-3 with TRBJ2-7; maybe TRBD2 (6 bases). Trimming left V 6 bases short and J 2 bases short, with 17 bases between. Germline V gene sequence: CDR1 MNHEY, CDR2 SVGEGT. The CDR3 totals 15 residues. CDR3 bases: TGTGCCAGCAGCCACCGGGACTCCTCAACCTACGAGCAGTACTTC. Translating gives CASSHRDSSTYEQYF.

In the case of this clone: The germline gene is not matched at one end of the junction; a read error may be the cause. The rearrangement uses TRBV7-7 and TRBJ1-4; D perhaps matches TRBD1 (6 bases). Germline CDR1 and CDR2: SSHAT and FNYEAQ (reference sequence). The CDR3 has 15 amino acids. CDR3 in amino acids: CASSLSGGSNEKLFF. The CDR3 DNA follows: TGTGCTAGCAGCTTATCTGGGGGCTCTAATGAAAAACTGTTTTTT.

The J gene is TRBJ1-4, the V gene TRBV18, with D possibly TRBD1 on 5 matching bases. Trimming took off 3 bases at V and 8 bases at J, with 13 bases between the two ends. CDR3 length: 14 residues. Germline loops: CDR1 KGHSH, CDR2 LQKENI. CDR3 bases: TGTGCCAGCTCACCTACGGGGGATTACGAAAAACTGTTTTTT. It translates to CASSPTGDYEKLFF.

The rearrangement uses TRBV5-1 and TRBJ2-7; 8 bases match TRBD1. This CDR3 region has 12 residues. Trimming removed 1 base from V and 6 bases from J; junction bases left unmatched: 0. Germline values: CDR1 SGHRS, CDR2 YFSETQ. CDR3: CASSLTGGEQYF. CDR3 nucleotide sequence: TGCGCCAGCAGCTTGACAGGGGGCGAGCAGTACTTC.

This chain uses TRBV2 with TRBJ1-5; 8 positions match TRBD1. Germline loops: CDR1 SNHLY, CDR2 FYNNEI. V dropped 7 bases and J dropped 9; count of bases not matched to a gene: 11. The CDR3 runs 14 residues. CDR3 coding DNA: TGTGCCAGCATCAAAAGGACAGGGTGGGGGCCCCAGCATTTT. Its translation is CASIKRTGWGPQHF. The variable domain in full, completed from reference TRBV2 and TRBJ1-5, reads EPEVTQTPSHQVTQMGQEVILRCVPISNHLYFYWYRQILGQKVEFLVSFYNNEISEKSEIFDDQFSVERPDGSNFTLKIRSTKLEDSAMYFCASIKRTGWGPQHFGDGTRLSIL.

In its sample, this clone was seen once. The chain is built from TRBV5-6 and TRBJ2-6, with 8 bases aligning to TRBD1. The ends lost 3 bases at V and 2 bases at J; junction bases unmatched: 1. Per the germline V gene, CDR1 is SGHDT and CDR2 is YYEEEE. This CDR3 contains 15 residues. The CDR3 DNA sequence: TGTGCCAGCAGCTGGACAGGGACTGGGGCCAACGTCCTGACTTTC. Protein: CASSWTGTGANVLTF.

Only one count was recorded for this clone. The J gene is TRBJ2-1, the V gene TRBV5-1, with 8 bases fitting TRBD2. The germline V gene encodes CDR1 SGHRS and CDR2 YFSETQ. The CDR3 length is 16 residues. V trimming: 3 bases; J trimming: 4 bases; junction bases outside the gene matches: 9. CDR3 loop: CASSWSLAGGYNEQFF. CDR3 bases: TGCGCCAGCAGCTGGAGCCTAGCGGGTGGGTACAATGAGCAGTTCTTC.

J is TRBJ2-5 and V is TRBV7-2; D is undetermined. The CDR3 contains 14 residues. CDR1 SGHTA and CDR2 FQGNSA come from the germline V gene. With 1 base removed from V and 1 base from J, the gap between germline ends came to 7 bases. In DNA, the CDR3 is TGTGCCAGCAGCTTAGAGGCAGGCCAAGAGACCCAGTACTTC. Translation: CASSLEAGQETQYF. The full variable domain, completed using reference TRBV7-2 and TRBJ2-5, is GAGVSQSPSNKVTEKGKDVELRCDPISGHTALYWYRQSLGQGLEFLIYFQGNSAPDKSGLPSDRFSAERTGGSVSTLTIQRTQQEDSAVYLCASSLEAGQETQYFGPGTRLLVL.

A single count supports this clone. The chain links TRBV24-1 to TRBJ1-5, with 9 bases that match TRBD1. This CDR3 is built from 16 residues. Trimming cost V 3 bases and J 1 base; bases outside gene matches: 3. CDR1 and CDR2 (germline): KGHDR, SFDVKD. The CDR3, as DNA: TGTGCCACCAGTGATCACAGGGGGCCCAGCAATCAGCCCCAGCATTTT. Residues: CATSDHRGPSNQPQHF.

This clone was seen more than once but under ten times. The rearrangement uses TRBV5-4 and TRBJ2-7, with 8 bases that match TRBD1. V dropped 0 bases and J dropped 6; count of bases not matched to a gene: 8. The germline CDR1 and CDR2 sequences are SGHNT and YYREEE (reference sequence). The CDR3 consists of 15 residues. CDR3 nucleotides: TGTGCCAGCAGCTTGGGACAGGGGATCTCGGGCGAGCAGTACTTC. This codes for CASSLGQGISGEQYF.

V usage is TRBV5-4 and J usage is TRBJ1-1; D call uncertain. This CDR3 is built from 15 residues. V was shortened by 2 bases and J by 5 bases, with 16 bases between the two germline ends. Germline V CDR1 and CDR2: SGHNT, YYREEE (reference sequence). The CDR3 DNA is TGTGCCAGCAGCTTTAAGGGAGTACTGGAAACTGAAGCTTTCTTT. This encodes CASSFKGVLETEAFF.

The chain couples TRBV6-1 to TRBJ1-4; 7 bases are a match to TRBD1. The V gene end was trimmed by 1 base and the J gene end by 4 bases; junction bases not matched to a gene: 0. CDR1 MNHNS and CDR2 SASEGT come from the germline V gene. The CDR3 loop spans 14 amino acids. CDR3 region: CASSEGDSNEKLFF. In DNA, the CDR3 is TGTGCCAGCAGTGAAGGGGACAGTAATGAAAAACTGTTTTTT.

The rearrangement uses TRBV14 and TRBJ2-1, with D hard to call. The CDR3 has 17 residues. Germline V lookup: CDR1 SGHDN, CDR2 FVKESK. V lost 3 bases, J lost 0 bases, and 15 bases lay in between. The CDR3 spells CASSHPAGGFSYNEQFF. The CDR3 DNA reads TGTGCCAGCAGCCATCCTGCCGGCGGATTCTCCTACAATGAGCAGTTCTTC.